The count of the clone carrying this T cell receptor (beta chain) is one. This specimen comes from a study of blood T cell repertoires in COVID-19. The table came from immunoSEQ multiplex PCR; TCRdb's copy has only in-frame clones and leaves some out. The data show approximately 300,000 clones, roughly 90% seen once. Germline assignment: CDR1 SGHTA and CDR2 FQGNSA. This CDR3 is 13 amino acids long. Trimming at V came to 7 bases and at J to 8 bases, leaving 10 bases not matched to a gene. This chain joins TRBV7-2 and TRBJ1-2; TRBD1 aligns across 7 bases. This receptor was obtained from a woman in her 30s who had recovered from COVID-19. Sequencing was performed on PBMCs or T cells enriched from blood (not recorded which). The CDR3 is CASTTGGGRGYTF. As DNA, the CDR3 is TGTGCCAGCACCACTGGAGGGGGCCGGGGCTACACCTTC.